This T cell receptor (beta chain) was captured in a study of beta chain features in type 1 diabetes. The authors reverse transcribed all of the isolated RNA, so sequencing captured expressed TCRB transcripts. TCRdb keeps only in-frame clones here, not all; method: immunoSEQ multiplex PCR. Of about 25,000 clones listed, 55% to 70% are singletons. A few counts support this clone. As yet, its antigen is unknown. Study observations and caveats: Across all four CD4+ subsets, people with type 1 diabetes showed modestly shorter TCRB CDR3s.

The TCR was taken from a middle-aged woman with type 1 diabetes. Material: stem cell memory CD4+ T cells from blood.

CDR3 region: CAWSVREKLFF. The CDR3, as DNA: TGTGCCTGGAGTGTACGGGAAAAACTGTTTTTT. This rearrangement joins TRBV30 to TRBJ1-4; no reliable D call. The CDR3 is made up of 11 amino acids. The germline CDR1 and CDR2 sequences are GTSNPN and SVGIG (reference sequence). V was clipped by 0 bases and J by 8 bases, with 4 bases between them.